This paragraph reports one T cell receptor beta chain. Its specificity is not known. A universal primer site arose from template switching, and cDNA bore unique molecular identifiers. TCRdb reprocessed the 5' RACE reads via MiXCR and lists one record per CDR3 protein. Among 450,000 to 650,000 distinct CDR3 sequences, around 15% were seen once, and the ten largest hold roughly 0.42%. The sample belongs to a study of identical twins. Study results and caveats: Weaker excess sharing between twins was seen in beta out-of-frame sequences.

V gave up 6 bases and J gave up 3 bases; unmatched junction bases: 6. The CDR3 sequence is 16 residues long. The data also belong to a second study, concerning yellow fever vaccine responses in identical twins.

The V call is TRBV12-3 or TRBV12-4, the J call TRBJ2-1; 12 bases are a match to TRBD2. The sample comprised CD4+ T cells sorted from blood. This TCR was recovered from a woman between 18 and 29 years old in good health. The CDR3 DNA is TGTGCCAGCAGACCGACTAGCGGGAGCTTCTACAATGAGCAGTTCTTC. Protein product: CASRPTSGSFYNEQFF.